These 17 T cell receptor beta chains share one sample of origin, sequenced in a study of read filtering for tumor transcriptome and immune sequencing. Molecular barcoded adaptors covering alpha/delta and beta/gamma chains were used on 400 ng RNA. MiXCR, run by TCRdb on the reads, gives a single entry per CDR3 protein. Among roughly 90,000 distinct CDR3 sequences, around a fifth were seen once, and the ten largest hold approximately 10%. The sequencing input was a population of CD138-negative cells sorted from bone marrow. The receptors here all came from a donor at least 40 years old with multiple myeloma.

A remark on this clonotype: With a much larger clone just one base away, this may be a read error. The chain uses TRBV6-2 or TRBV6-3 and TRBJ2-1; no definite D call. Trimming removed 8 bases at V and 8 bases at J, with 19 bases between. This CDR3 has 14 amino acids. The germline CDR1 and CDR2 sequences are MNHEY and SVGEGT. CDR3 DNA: TGTGCCAGCCGACCTATCGGCACCAAGCATGAGCAGTTCTTC. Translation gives CASRPIGTKHEQFF.

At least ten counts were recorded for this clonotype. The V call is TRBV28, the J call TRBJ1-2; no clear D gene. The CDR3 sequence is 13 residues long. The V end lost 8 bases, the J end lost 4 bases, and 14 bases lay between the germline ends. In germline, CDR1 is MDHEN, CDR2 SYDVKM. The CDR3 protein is CASCRAQCYGYTF. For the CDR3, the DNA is TGTGCCAGCTGCCGGGCCCAATGCTATGGCTACACCTTC.

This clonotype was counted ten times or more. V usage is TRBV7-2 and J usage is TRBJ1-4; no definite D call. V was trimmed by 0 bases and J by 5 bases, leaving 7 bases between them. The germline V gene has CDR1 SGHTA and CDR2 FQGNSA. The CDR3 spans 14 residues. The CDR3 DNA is TGTGCCAGCAGCTTAGCAGGGTCGAATGAAAAACTGTTTTTT. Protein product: CASSLAGSNEKLFF. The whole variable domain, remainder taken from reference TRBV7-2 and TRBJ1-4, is GAGVSQSPSNKVTEKGKDVELRCDPISGHTALYWYRQSLGQGLEFLIYFQGNSAPDKSGLPSDRFSAERTGGSVSTLTIQRTQQEDSAVYLCASSLAGSNEKLFFGSGTQLSVL.

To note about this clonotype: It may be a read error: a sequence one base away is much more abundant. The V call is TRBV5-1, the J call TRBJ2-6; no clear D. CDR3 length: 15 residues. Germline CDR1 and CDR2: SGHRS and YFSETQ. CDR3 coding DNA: TGCGCCATCAGCTCTATTGAATCTGGGGCCAACGTCCTGACTTTC. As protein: CAISSIESGANVLTF.

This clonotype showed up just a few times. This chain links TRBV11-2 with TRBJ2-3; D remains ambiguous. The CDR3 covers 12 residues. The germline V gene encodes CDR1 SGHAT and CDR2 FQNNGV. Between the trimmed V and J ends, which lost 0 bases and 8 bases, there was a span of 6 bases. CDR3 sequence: CASSLDHGTQYF. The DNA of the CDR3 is TGTGCCAGCAGCTTAGATCACGGTACGCAGTATTTT.

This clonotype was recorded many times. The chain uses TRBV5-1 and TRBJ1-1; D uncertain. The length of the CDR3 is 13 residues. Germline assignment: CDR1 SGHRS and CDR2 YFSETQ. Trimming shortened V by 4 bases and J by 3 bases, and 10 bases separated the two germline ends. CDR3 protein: CASSPDPHTEAFF. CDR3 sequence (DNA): TGCGCCAGCAGCCCCGATCCGCACACTGAAGCTTTCTTT. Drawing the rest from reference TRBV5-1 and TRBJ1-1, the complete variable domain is KAGVTQTPRYLIKTRGQQVTLSCSPISGHRSVSWYQQTPGQGLQFLFEYFSETQRNKGNFPGRFSGRQFSNSRSEMNVSTLELGDSALYLCASSPDPHTEAFFGQGTRLTVV.

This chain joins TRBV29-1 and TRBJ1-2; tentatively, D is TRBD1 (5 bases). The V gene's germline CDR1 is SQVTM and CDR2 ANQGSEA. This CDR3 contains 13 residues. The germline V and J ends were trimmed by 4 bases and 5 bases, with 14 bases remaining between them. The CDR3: CSVGTRGSYGYTF. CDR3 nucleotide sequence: TGCAGCGTTGGAACCCGGGGGTCATATGGCTACACCTTC. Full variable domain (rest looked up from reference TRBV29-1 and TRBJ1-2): SAVISQKPSRDICQRGTSLTIQCQVDSQVTMMFWYRQQPGQSLTLIATANQGSEATYESGFVIDKFPISRPNLTFSTLTVSNMSPEDSSIYLCSVGTRGSYGYTFGSGTRLTVV.

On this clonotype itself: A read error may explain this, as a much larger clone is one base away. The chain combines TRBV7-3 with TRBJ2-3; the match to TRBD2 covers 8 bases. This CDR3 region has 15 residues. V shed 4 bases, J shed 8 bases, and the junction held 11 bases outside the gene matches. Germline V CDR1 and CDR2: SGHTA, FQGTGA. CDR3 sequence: CASSSRRGEVGTQYF. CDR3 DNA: TGTGCCAGCAGCTCCAGGCGGGGGGAGGTTGGTACGCAGTATTTT.

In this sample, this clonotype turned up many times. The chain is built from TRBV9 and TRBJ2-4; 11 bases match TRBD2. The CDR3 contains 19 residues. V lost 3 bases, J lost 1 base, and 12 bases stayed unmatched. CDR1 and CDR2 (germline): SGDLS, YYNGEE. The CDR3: CASSGSGGARSSAKNIQYF. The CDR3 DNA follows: TGTGCCAGCAGCGGTAGCGGGGGGGCCCGTTCCTCGGCCAAAAACATTCAGTACTTC.

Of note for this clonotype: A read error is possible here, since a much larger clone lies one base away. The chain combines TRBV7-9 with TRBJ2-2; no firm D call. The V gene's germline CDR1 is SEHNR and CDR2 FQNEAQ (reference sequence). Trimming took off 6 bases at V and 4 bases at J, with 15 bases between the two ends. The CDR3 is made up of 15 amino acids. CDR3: CASRLTQTSTGELFF. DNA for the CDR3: TGTGCCAGCAGGTTAACGCAGACTTCCACCGGGGAGCTGTTTTTT. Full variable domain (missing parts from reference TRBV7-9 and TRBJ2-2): DTGVSQNPRHKITKRGQNVTFRCDPISEHNRLYWYRQTLGQGPEFLTYFQNEAQLEKSRLLSDRFSAERPKGSFSTLEIQRTEQGDSAMYLCASRLTQTSTGELFFGEGSRLTVL.

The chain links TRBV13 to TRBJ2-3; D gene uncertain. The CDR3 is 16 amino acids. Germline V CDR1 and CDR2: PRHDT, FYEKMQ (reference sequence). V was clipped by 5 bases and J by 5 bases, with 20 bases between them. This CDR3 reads CASSPTPVGYGDTQYF. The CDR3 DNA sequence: TGTGCCAGCAGCCCTACACCAGTGGGGTACGGAGATACGCAGTATTTT.

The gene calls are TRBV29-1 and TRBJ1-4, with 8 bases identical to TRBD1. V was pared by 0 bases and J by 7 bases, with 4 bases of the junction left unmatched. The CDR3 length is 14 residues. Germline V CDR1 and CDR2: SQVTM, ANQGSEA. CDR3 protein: CSVEDTGGAEKLFF. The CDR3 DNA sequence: TGCAGCGTTGAAGATACAGGGGGAGCTGAAAAACTGTTTTTT.

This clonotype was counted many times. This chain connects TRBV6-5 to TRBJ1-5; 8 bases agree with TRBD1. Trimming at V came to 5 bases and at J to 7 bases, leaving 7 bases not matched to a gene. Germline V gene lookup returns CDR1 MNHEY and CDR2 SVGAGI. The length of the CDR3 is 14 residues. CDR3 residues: CASSPRTGRQPQHF. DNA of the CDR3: TGTGCCAGCAGTCCGCGGACAGGGCGACAGCCCCAGCATTTT.

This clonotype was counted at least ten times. The CDR3 DNA follows: TGTGCCACCAGTGGCCGGGACACCGATTCGGGGACCCAGTACTTC. Its translation is CATSGRDTDSGTQYF. The chain recombines TRBV24-1 with TRBJ2-5; D possibly corresponds to TRBD1 (6 bases). Trimming left V 5 bases short and J 7 bases short, with 19 bases between. Germline assignment: CDR1 KGHDR and CDR2 SFDVKD. This CDR3 has 15 amino acids.

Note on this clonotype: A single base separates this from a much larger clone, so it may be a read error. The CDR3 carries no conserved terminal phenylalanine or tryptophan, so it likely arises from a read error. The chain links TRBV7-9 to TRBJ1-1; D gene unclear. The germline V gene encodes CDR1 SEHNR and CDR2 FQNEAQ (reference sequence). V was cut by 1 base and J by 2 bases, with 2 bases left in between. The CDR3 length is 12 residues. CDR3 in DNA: TGTGCCAGCAGCTTAGATAACACTGAAGCTTTCTCT. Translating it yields CASSLDNTEAFS.

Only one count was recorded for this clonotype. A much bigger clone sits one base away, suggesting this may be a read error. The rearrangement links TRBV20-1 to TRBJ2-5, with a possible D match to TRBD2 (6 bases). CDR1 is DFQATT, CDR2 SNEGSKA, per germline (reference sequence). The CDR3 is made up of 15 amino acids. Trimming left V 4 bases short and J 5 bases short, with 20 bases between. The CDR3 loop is CSATNPAGKGETQYF. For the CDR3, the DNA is TGCAGTGCTACAAACCCAGCGGGTAAAGGGGAGACCCAGTACTTC.

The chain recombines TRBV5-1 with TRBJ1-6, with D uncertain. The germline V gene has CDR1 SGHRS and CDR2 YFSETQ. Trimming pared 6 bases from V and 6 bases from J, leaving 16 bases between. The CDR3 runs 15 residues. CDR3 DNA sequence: TGCGCCAGCATGGGAGAGGGCGGCGGTAATTCACCCCTCCACTTT. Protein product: CASMGEGGGNSPLHF. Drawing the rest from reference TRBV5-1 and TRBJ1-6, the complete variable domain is KAGVTQTPRYLIKTRGQQVTLSCSPISGHRSVSWYQQTPGQGLQFLFEYFSETQRNKGNFPGRFSGRQFSNSRSEMNVSTLELGDSALYLCASMGEGGGNSPLHFGNGTRLTVT.